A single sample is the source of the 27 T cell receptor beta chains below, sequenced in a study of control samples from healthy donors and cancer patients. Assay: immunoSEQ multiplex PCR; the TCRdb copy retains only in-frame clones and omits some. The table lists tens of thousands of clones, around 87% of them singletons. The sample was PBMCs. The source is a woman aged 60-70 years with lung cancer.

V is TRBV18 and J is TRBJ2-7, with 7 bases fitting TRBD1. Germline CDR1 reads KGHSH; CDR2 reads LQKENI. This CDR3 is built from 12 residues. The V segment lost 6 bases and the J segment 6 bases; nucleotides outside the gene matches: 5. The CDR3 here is CASSYQGVEQYF. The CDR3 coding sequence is TGTGCCAGCTCCTACCAGGGGGTCGAGCAGTACTTC.

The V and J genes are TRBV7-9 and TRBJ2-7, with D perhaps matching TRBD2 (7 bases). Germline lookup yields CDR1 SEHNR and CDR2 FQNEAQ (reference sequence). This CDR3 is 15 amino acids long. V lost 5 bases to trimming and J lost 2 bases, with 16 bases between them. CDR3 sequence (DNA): TGTGCCAGCAGCGTCCTCAGGGGAGGGCCCTACGAGCAGTACTTC. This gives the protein CASSVLRGGPYEQYF.

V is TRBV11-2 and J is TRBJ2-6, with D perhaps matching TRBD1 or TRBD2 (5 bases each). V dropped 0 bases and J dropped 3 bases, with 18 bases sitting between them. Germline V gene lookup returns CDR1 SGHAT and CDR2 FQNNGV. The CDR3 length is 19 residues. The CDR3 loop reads CASSLDPWGEGYGANVLTF. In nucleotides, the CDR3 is TGTGCCAGCAGCTTAGATCCCTGGGGCGAGGGTTATGGGGCCAACGTCCTGACTTTC.

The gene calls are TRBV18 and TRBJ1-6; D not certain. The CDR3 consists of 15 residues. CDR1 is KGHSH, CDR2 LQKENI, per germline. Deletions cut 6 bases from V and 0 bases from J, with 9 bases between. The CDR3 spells CASSERGSYNSPLHF. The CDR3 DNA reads TGTGCCAGCTCGGAACGGGGCTCCTATAATTCACCCCTCCACTTT.

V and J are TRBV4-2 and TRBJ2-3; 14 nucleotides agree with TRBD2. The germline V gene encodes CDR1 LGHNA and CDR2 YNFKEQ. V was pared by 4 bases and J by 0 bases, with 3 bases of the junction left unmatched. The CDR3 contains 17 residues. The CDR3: CASSLGLAGGSTDTQYF. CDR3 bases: TGTGCCAGCAGCCTAGGACTAGCGGGGGGCAGCACAGATACGCAGTATTTT.

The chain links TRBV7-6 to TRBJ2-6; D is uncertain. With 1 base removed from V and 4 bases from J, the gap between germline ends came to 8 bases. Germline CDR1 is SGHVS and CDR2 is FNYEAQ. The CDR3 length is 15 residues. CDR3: CASSLGSVGANVLTF. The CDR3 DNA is TGTGCCAGCAGCTTAGGCTCGGTAGGGGCCAACGTCCTGACTTTC. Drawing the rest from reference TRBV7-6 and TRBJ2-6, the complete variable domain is GAGVSQSPRYKVTKRGQDVALRCDPISGHVSLYWYRQALGQGPEFLTYFNYEAQQDKSGLPNDRFSAERPEGSISTLTIQRTEQRDSAMYRCASSLGSVGANVLTFGAGSRLTVL.

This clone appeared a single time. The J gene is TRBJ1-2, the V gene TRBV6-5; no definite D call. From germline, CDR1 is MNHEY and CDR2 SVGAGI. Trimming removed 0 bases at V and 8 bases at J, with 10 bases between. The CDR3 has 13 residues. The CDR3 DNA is TGTGCCAGCAGTTACTCACAAGGCAGCGGCTACACCTTC. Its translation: CASSYSQGSGYTF.

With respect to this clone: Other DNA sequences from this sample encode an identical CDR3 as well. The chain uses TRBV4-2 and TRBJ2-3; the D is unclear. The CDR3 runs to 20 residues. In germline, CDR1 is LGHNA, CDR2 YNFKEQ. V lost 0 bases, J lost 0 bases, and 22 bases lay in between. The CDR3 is CASSQEVRSGPYRSTDTQYF. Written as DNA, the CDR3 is TGTGCCAGCAGCCAAGAAGTACGGTCAGGTCCTTACCGTAGCACAGATACGCAGTATTTT.

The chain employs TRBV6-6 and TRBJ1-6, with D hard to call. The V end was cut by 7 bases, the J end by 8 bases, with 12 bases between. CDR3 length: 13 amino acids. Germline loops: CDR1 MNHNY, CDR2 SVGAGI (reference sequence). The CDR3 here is CASTPFRDSPLHF. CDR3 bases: TGTGCCAGCACCCCGTTTAGGGATTCACCCCTCCACTTT.

This CDR3 is CASSSPGTRVSGANVLTF. DNA for the CDR3: TGTGCCAGCAGTTCTCCCGGGACAAGGGTCTCTGGGGCCAACGTCCTGACTTTC. The rearrangement joins TRBV27 to TRBJ2-6; D may be TRBD1 (6 bases). V shed 4 bases and J shed 0 bases, with 16 bases lying between them. Germline-derived CDR1 and CDR2 are MNHEY and SMNVEV (reference sequence). This CDR3 is 18 amino acids long.

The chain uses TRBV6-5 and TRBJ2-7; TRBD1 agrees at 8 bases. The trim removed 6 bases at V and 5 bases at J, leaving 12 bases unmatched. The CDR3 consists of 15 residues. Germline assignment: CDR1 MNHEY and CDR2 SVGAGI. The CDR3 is CASSQTGTGRHEQYF. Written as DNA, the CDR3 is TGTGCCAGCAGCCAAACCGGGACAGGAAGGCACGAGCAGTACTTC.

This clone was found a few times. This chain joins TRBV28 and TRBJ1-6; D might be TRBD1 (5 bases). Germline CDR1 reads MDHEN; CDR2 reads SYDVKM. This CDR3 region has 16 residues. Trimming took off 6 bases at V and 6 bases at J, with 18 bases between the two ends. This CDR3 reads CASRSLAGEGNSPLHF. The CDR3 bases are TGTGCCAGCAGGTCTCTCGCGGGGGAAGGTAATTCACCCCTCCACTTT.

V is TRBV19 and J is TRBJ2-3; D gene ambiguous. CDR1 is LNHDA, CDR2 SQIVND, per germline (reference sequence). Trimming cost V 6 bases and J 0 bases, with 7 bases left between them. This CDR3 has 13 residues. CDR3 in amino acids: CASRESSTDTQYF. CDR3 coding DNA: TGTGCCAGTAGAGAGTCTAGCACAGATACGCAGTATTTT.

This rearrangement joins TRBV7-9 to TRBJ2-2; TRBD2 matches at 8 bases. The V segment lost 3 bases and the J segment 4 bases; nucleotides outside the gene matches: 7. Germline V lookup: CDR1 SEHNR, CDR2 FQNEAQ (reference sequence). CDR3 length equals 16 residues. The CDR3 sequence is CASSLSSGLGTGELFF. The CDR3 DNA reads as TGTGCCAGCAGCTTGTCTAGCGGGTTGGGCACCGGGGAGCTGTTTTTT.

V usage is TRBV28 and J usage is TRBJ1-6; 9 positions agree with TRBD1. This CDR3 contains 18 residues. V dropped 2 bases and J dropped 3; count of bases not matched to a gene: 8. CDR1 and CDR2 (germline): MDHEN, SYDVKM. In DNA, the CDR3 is TGTGCCAGCAGTTTAGTAGGACAGGGGCTACTCTATAATTCACCCCTCCACTTT. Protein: CASSLVGQGLLYNSPLHF.

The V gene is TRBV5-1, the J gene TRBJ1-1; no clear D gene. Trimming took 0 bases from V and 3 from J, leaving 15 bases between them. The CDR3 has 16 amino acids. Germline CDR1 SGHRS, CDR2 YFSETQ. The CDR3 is CASSLGSGLADTEAFF. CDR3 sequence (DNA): TGCGCCAGCAGCTTGGGGTCCGGTTTAGCAGACACTGAAGCTTTCTTT.

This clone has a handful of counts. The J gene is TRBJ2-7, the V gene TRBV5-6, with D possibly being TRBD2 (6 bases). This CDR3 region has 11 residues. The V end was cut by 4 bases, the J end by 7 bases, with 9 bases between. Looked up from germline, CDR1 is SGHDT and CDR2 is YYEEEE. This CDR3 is CASSLGGEQYF. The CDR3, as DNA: TGTGCCAGCAGCCTGGGGGGAGAGCAGTACTTC.

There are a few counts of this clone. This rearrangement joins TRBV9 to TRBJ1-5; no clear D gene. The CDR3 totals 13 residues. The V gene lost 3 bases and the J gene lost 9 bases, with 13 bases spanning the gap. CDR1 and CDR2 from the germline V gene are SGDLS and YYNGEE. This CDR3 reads CASSEAGRGPQHF. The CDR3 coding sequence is TGTGCCAGCAGCGAGGCAGGTCGGGGGCCCCAGCATTTT.

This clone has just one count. CDR3 nucleotides: TGTGCCAGCAGCCCGCAGGGGGCGCGGGGCTACACCTTC. It yields the protein CASSPQGARGYTF. The chain joins TRBV6-5 to TRBJ1-2, with 8 bases aligning to TRBD1. The CDR3 contains 13 residues. Trimming at V came to 6 bases and at J to 8 bases, leaving 8 bases not matched to a gene. Per the germline V gene, CDR1 is MNHEY and CDR2 is SVGAGI.

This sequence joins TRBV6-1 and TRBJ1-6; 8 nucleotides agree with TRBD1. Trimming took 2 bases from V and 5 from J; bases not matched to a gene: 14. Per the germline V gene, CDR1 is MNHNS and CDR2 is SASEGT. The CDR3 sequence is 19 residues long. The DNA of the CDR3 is TGTGCCAGCAGTGAAATTTGGGTATTTAGGACAGGGAATAATTCACCCCTCCACTTT. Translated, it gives CASSEIWVFRTGNNSPLHF.

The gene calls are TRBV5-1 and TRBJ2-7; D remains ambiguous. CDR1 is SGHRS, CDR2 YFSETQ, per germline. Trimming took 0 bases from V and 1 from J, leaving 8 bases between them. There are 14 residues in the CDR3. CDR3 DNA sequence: TGCGCCAGCAGCTTGGGACTCGGATCCTACGAGCAGTACTTC. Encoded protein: CASSLGLGSYEQYF.

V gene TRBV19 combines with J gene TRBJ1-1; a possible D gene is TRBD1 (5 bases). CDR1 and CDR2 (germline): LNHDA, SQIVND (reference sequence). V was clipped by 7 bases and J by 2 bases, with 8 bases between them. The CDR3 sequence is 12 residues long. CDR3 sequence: CASTGTNTEAFF. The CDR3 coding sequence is TGTGCCAGTACCGGGACTAACACTGAAGCTTTCTTT.

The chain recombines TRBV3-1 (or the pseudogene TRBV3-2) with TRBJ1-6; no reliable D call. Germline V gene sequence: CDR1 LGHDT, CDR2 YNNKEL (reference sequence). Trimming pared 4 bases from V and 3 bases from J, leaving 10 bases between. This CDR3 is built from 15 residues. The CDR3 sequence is CASSPGLLYNSPLHF. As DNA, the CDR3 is TGTGCCAGCAGCCCCGGACTCCTCTATAATTCACCCCTCCACTTT.

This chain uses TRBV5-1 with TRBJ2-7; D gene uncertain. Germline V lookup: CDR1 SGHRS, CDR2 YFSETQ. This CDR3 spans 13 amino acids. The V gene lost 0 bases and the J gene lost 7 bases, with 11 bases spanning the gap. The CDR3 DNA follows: TGCGCCAGCAGCTTGGAGGTAGGGCGAGAGCAGTACTTC. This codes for CASSLEVGREQYF.

DNA for the CDR3: TGTGCCAGCAGGGGACAGGGGGATGAAAAACTGTTTTTT. Translated: CASRGQGDEKLFF. The V and J genes are TRBV28 and TRBJ1-4, with 11 bases lining up with TRBD1. The CDR3 sequence is 13 residues long. CDR1 and CDR2 (germline): MDHEN, SYDVKM. Trimming removed 6 bases from V and 6 bases from J; junction bases left unmatched: 0.

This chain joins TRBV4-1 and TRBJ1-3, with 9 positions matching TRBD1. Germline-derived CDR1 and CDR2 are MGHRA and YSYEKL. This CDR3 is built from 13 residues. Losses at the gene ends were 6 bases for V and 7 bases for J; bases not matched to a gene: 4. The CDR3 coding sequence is TGCGCCAGCAGAGGGACAGGGAGGAACACCATATATTTT. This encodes CASRGTGRNTIYF.

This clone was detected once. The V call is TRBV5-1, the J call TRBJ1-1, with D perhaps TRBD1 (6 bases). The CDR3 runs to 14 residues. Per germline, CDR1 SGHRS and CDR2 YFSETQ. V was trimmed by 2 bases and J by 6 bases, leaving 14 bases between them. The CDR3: CASSFSTGLSEAFF. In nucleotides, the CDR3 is TGCGCCAGCAGCTTCTCGACAGGATTATCTGAAGCTTTCTTT.